The entry below gives a single T cell receptor (beta chain) sequence along with its context. The antigen remains undetermined. The data were taken from a study of T cell responses to AZD1222 COVID-19 vaccine. The overall study: Pooled in the analysis were second doses at about 4 or about 12 weeks. Findings and caveats of the study: The study reported that nearly half of spike-specific TCRs target unmutated variant regions. Just 5 or 6 AZD1222 recipients tested seropositive at baseline. Two AZD1222 administrations were followed by greater Spike-specific TCR breadth and depth.

Germline lookup yields CDR1 LNHDA and CDR2 SQIVND (reference sequence). This CDR3 has 13 amino acids. The ends were cut back, 2 bases at V and 7 bases at J, with 12 bases in the middle. The assay was immunoSEQ multiplex PCR, and TCRdb's table has in-frame clones only and misses some. This sample carries around 140,000 clones, more than 85% of them seen once, and the ten largest clones take 5% to 7%. The TCR sequence derives from an adult in good health. The input for sequencing was peripheral blood, taken on day 0 of AZD1222 vaccination. The rearrangement joins TRBV19 to TRBJ2-7, with D perhaps assigned TRBD1 or TRBD2 (5 bases each). The CDR3 nucleotides read TGTGCCAGTAGTATAAGGGGACGCGGGGAGCAGTACTTC. It encodes CASSIRGRGEQYF.